This record covers a single T cell receptor (beta chain). CDR1 is MNHEY, CDR2 SMNVEV, per germline (reference sequence). The CDR3 contains 16 residues. Trimming took 3 bases from V and 0 from J; bases not matched to a gene: 2. This sample was taken from a study of cytomegalovirus exposure and HLA in healthy donors. Whole-study context: Earlier results showed approximately 120 million unique TCR beta sequences derived from 150 million to 200 million T cells. Clustering assigned 81% of the roughly 430 genotyped donors to the Caucasian-associated ancestry cluster.

PCR used 60 Vbeta primers and 13 Jbeta primers. Method: immunoSEQ multiplex PCR; TCRdb's copy keeps in-frame clones and lacks some. Here the sample spans 200,000 or so clones, more than 80% being singletons. The rearrangement links TRBV27 to TRBJ2-3; the match to TRBD2 covers 11 bases. Sequences were obtained from PBMCs. The sequence came from a man aged 25 to 45 in good health and CMV-seronegative. The CDR3 sequence is CASSFLAGGSTDTQYF. The CDR3 bases are TGTGCCAGCAGTTTCCTAGCGGGGGGAAGCACAGATACGCAGTATTTT.